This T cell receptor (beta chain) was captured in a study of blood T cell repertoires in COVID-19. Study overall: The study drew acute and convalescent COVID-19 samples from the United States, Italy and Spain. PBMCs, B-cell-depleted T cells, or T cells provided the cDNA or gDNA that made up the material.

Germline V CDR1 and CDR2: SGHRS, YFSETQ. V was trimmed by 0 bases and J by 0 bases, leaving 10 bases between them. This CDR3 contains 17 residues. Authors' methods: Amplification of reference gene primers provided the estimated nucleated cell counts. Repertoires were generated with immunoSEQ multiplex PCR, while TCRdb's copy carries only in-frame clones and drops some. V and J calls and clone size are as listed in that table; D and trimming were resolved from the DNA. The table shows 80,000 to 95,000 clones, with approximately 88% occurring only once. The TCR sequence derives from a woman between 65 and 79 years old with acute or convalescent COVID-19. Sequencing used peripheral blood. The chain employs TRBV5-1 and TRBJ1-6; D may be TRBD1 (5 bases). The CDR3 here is CASSLEGDYSYNSPLHF. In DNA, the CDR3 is TGCGCCAGCAGCTTGGAAGGGGACTACTCCTATAATTCACCCCTCCACTTT. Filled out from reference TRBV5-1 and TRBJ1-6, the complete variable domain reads KAGVTQTPRYLIKTRGQQVTLSCSPISGHRSVSWYQQTPGQGLQFLFEYFSETQRNKGNFPGRFSGRQFSNSRSEMNVSTLELGDSALYLCASSLEGDYSYNSPLHFGNGTRLTVT.